What follows describes a single T cell receptor (beta chain). Its cognate antigen is unknown. CDR1 is SGHVS, CDR2 FNYEAQ, per germline. The CDR3 is 15 residues long. This specimen comes from a study of CXCR3-negative and CXCR3-positive naive CD8 T cells. The study, taken as a whole, reports: In cryopreserved cells, CXCR3 expression partially decreased, and fresh PBMCs were used in most assays. Naive subsets had comparable surface CD5; TCR strength was inferred from TRB CDR3 properties.

UMI-labeled 5' RACE TRB cDNA libraries were prepared from the cells. TCRdb re-analyzed the 5' RACE reads; it lists each CDR3 protein once, without DNA. Its clone listing holds under 9,000 distinct CDR3 sequences. Sequenced: naive CXCR3- CD8+ T cells from blood. Stated subset: CD45RO-CCR7+CD27+CD95- naive CD8+ T cells lacking CXCR3 (TNR3-). This receptor was obtained from a human donor in good health. Some clones in this sample may be carry-over from other donors' samples. The rearrangement joins TRBV7-6 to TRBJ2-2. The CDR3 here is CASSFLANANTELFF.